These 30 T cell receptor beta chains came from one sample sequenced in a study of vaccination effects on CD4 cells after COVID-19. CD4+ T cells specific for antigen were expanded with viral peptide pools by the ViraFEST assay before sequencing. Following a roughly ten-day culture, CD4+ T cells were purified. Two-dose BNT162b2 or mRNA-1273 vaccination was given to participants. Their cognate antigens are unknown. Libraries were prepared by immunoSEQ multiplex PCR; TCRdb keeps only in-frame clonotypes and omits some of them. This table has over 30,000 clones, roughly 86% appearing once. The material was CD4+ T cells from PBMCs cultured with HCoV-NL63 spike peptides, obtained after COVID-19 vaccination. These receptors all come from a human donor who received a COVID-19 vaccine. Some clones in this sample may be carry-over from other donors' samples.

The rearrangement links TRBV6-5 to TRBJ2-3, with D hard to call. CDR1 MNHEY and CDR2 SVGAGI come from the germline V gene. The CDR3 runs 15 residues. Trimming left V 0 bases short and J 2 bases short, with 9 bases between. CDR3 DNA: TGTGCCAGCAGTTACTCGCCGTTTATCACAGATACGCAGTATTTT. Encoded protein: CASSYSPFITDTQYF.

The chain couples TRBV4-3 to TRBJ2-3, with no clear D. With 0 bases removed from V and 4 bases from J, the gap between germline ends came to 14 bases. The CDR3 spans 16 residues. Germline values: CDR1 LGHNA, CDR2 YSLEER. CDR3 in DNA: TGCGCCAGCAGCCAAGAATTGGCAAACATAGCAGATACGCAGTATTTT. Amino acids: CASSQELANIADTQYF.

V is TRBV6-5 and J is TRBJ1-2; maybe TRBD1 (6 bases). Per the germline V gene, CDR1 is MNHEY and CDR2 is SVGAGI. This CDR3 has 15 amino acids. Trimming removed 6 bases from V and 0 bases from J, with 14 bases in between. The CDR3 nucleotides are TGTGCCAGCAGCTACACAGGGACCGCTAACTATGGCTACACCTTC. It specifies CASSYTGTANYGYTF.

This chain connects TRBV10-2 to TRBJ2-1; no clear D. Trimming cost V 0 bases and J 9 bases, with 9 bases left between them. The CDR3 length is 13 residues. From germline, CDR1 is WSHSY and CDR2 SAAADI. Here the CDR3 DNA reads TGCGCCAGCAGTGAGTCGTCCACCGGTGAGCAGTTCTTC. Protein product: CASSESSTGEQFF.

This sequence joins TRBV9 and TRBJ2-5; D not resolved. Germline lookup yields CDR1 SGDLS and CDR2 YYNGEE. There are 15 residues in the CDR3. The V end was cut by 0 bases, the J end by 2 bases, with 11 bases between. This CDR3 is CASSVGAGIQETQYF. In nucleotides, the CDR3 is TGTGCCAGCAGCGTAGGGGCCGGCATTCAAGAGACCCAGTACTTC.

The V call is TRBV28, the J call TRBJ2-7, with D maybe TRBD1 (6 bases). This CDR3 has 15 residues. V dropped 6 bases and J dropped 3 bases, with 18 bases sitting between them. The V gene's germline CDR1 is MDHEN and CDR2 SYDVKM. CDR3 in amino acids: CASRHVGAALYEQYV. For the CDR3, the DNA is TGTGCCAGCAGACACGTGGGGGCAGCTCTCTACGAGCAGTACGTC.

This sequence joins TRBV2 and TRBJ2-3, with TRBD2 matching over 7 bases. The CDR3 runs to 14 residues. Germline trimming cut 8 bases from V and 6 bases from J; bases unmatched to any gene: 11. Germline CDR1 and CDR2: SNHLY and FYNNEI. CDR3 nucleotides: TGTGCCAGCCTGACTAGCCGGAATATGGATACGCAGTATTTT. It yields the protein CASLTSRNMDTQYF.

This chain links TRBV6-2 or TRBV6-3 with TRBJ2-7, with D possibly being TRBD1 (6 bases). CDR1 and CDR2 from the germline V gene are MNHEY and SVGEGT. The V gene lost 5 bases and the J gene lost 3 bases, with 17 bases spanning the gap. This CDR3 is 15 amino acids long. Here the CDR3 DNA reads TGTGCCAGCAGTCGGACAGCCGCGAGAGGCTACGAGCAGTACGTC. Encoded protein: CASSRTAARGYEQYV.

This clone has a single count. The V gene is TRBV24-1, the J gene TRBJ1-5; D uncertain. The CDR3 is made up of 13 amino acids. CDR1 KGHDR and CDR2 SFDVKD come from the germline V gene. V was clipped by 0 bases and J by 6 bases, with 5 bases between them. The CDR3 DNA sequence: TGTGCCACCAGTGATTTGCAAGGTCAGCCCCAGCATTTT. Translated: CATSDLQGQPQHF.

V and J are TRBV3-1 (or the pseudogene TRBV3-2) and TRBJ1-1, with a tentative D call TRBD1 (6 bases). Trimming pared 4 bases from V and 0 bases from J, leaving 15 bases between. Per the germline V gene, CDR1 is LGHDT and CDR2 is YNNKEL (reference sequence). The CDR3 contains 16 residues. CDR3 DNA sequence: TGTGCCAGCAGCCTTATGACAGGCTCGATGAACACTGAAGCTTTCTTT. Translated, it gives CASSLMTGSMNTEAFF.

V usage is TRBV6-2 or TRBV6-3 and J usage is TRBJ2-5; 12 bases map to TRBD1. Germline values: CDR1 MNHEY, CDR2 SVGEGT. The J segment lost 4 bases and the V segment lost 1 base, leaving 7 bases of the junction unmatched. The CDR3 length is 17 residues. The CDR3 DNA is TGTGCCAGCAGTTACTTTCCGGGACAGGGGGCTTCAGAGACCCAGTACTTC. Protein sequence: CASSYFPGQGASETQYF.

The chain is built from TRBV24-1 and TRBJ2-1; 10 positions match TRBD1. CDR3 length equals 15 residues. The germline gives CDR1 KGHDR, CDR2 SFDVKD. V shed 5 bases, J shed 6 bases, and the junction held 6 bases outside the gene matches. CDR3 amino acids: CATSVGTGDINEQFF. The CDR3 region has the DNA TGTGCCACCAGTGTAGGGACAGGGGATATCAATGAGCAGTTCTTC.

This chain connects TRBV6-2 or TRBV6-3 to TRBJ1-4; the match to TRBD1 covers 7 bases. This CDR3 has 18 residues. Germline trimming cut 4 bases from V and 0 bases from J; bases unmatched to any gene: 11. Germline CDR1 MNHEY, CDR2 SVGEGT. The CDR3 region has the DNA TGTGCCAGCAGTTCCCGGACAGGAAGGAGAACAACTAATGAAAAACTGTTTTTT. It yields the protein CASSSRTGRRTTNEKLFF.

Written as DNA, the CDR3 is TGTGCCACCAGTCGAGATCAAGAGACCCAGTACTTC. It encodes CATSRDQETQYF. The chain carries TRBV24-1 and TRBJ2-5; no reliable D call. CDR3 length: 12 residues. Germline CDR1 reads KGHDR; CDR2 reads SFDVKD. V was trimmed by 6 bases and J by 2 bases, leaving 6 bases between them.

The chain uses TRBV5-1 and TRBJ2-3; maybe TRBD1 (5 bases). Germline V gene data show CDR1 as SGHRS and CDR2 as YFSETQ. This CDR3 has 15 residues. Trimming cost V 3 bases and J 3 bases, with 14 bases left between them. CDR3 region: CASSSLTGGTDTQYF. The CDR3 DNA is TGCGCCAGCAGCTCGCTCACAGGTGGGACAGATACGCAGTATTTT.

V usage is TRBV12-5 and J usage is TRBJ2-3; perhaps TRBD1 as D (6 bases). The germline V gene encodes CDR1 LGHNT and CDR2 FRNRAP. Trimming cost V 6 bases and J 8 bases, with 12 bases left between them. The CDR3 sequence is 12 residues long. The CDR3 DNA reads TGTGCTAGTGGACCGACAGGACCTACGCAGTATTTT. This sequence encodes CASGPTGPTQYF.

This clone has just one count. V usage is TRBV7-3 and J usage is TRBJ1-2; D not certain. Trimming took 5 bases from V and 0 from J, leaving 13 bases between them. CDR1 and CDR2 (germline): SGHTA, FQGTGA. The CDR3 contains 15 residues. The DNA of the CDR3 is TGTGCCAGCAGCGCCACCCCGACCACTAACTATGGCTACACCTTC. It encodes CASSATPTTNYGYTF.

In this sample, this clone turned up a few times. This chain joins TRBV2 and TRBJ2-7; the D gene is possibly TRBD1 (6 bases). Per germline, CDR1 SNHLY and CDR2 FYNNEI. This CDR3 comprises 14 residues. Between the trimmed V and J ends, which lost 5 bases and 7 bases, there was a span of 18 bases. Here the CDR3 reads CASSRDHRVGEQYV. CDR3 sequence (DNA): TGTGCCAGCAGTCGCGACCACAGGGTAGGAGAGCAGTACGTC.

This clone has just a few counts. The chain carries TRBV9 and TRBJ2-1; D gene uncertain. Germline V gene data show CDR1 as SGDLS and CDR2 as YYNGEE. This CDR3 spans 14 amino acids. The V end was cut by 0 bases, the J end by 7 bases, with 11 bases between. CDR3 bases: TGTGCCAGCAGCGTAGAGGCAGGCGTTAATGAGCAGTTCTTC. This gives the protein CASSVEAGVNEQFF.

The chain links TRBV7-2 to TRBJ2-1; unclear D gene. V lost 4 bases to trimming and J lost 9 bases, with 7 bases between them. Germline V gene data show CDR1 as SGHTA and CDR2 as FQGNSA. The length of the CDR3 is 11 residues. CDR3 nucleotides: TGTGCCAGCAGCTCCTGGGGTGAGCAGTTCTTC. It codes for CASSSWGEQFF.

The J gene is TRBJ1-2, the V gene TRBV19; the match to TRBD1 covers 9 bases. This CDR3 contains 17 residues. CDR1 and CDR2 from the germline V gene are LNHDA and SQIVND (reference sequence). Germline trimming cut 1 base from V and 3 bases from J; bases unmatched to any gene: 9. The CDR3 loop reads CASSIVAGDREYYGYTF. CDR3 bases: TGTGCCAGTAGTATAGTCGCCGGGGACAGGGAGTACTATGGCTACACCTTC. Variable domain in full (rest from reference TRBV19 and TRBJ1-2): DGGITQSPKYLFRKEGQNVTLSCEQNLNHDAMYWYRQDPGQGLRLIYYSQIVNDFQKGDIAEGYSVSREKKESFPLTVTSAQKNPTAFYLCASSIVAGDREYYGYTFGSGTRLTVV.

This rearrangement joins TRBV27 to TRBJ2-2, with 9 bases matching TRBD1. Looked up from germline, CDR1 is MNHEY and CDR2 is SMNVEV (reference sequence). V shed 6 bases, J shed 1 base, and the junction held 0 bases outside the gene matches. The CDR3 totals 14 residues. This CDR3 is CASRGQGNTGELFF. CDR3 nucleotides: TGTGCCAGCAGGGGACAGGGGAACACCGGGGAGCTGTTTTTT.

V usage is TRBV5-1 and J usage is TRBJ2-3; perhaps TRBD1 as D (6 bases). V gave up 2 bases and J gave up 4 bases, with 14 bases separating them. The CDR3 consists of 15 residues. Germline V gene data show CDR1 as SGHRS and CDR2 as YFSETQ. This CDR3 is CASSFGTFGADTQYF. CDR3 in DNA: TGCGCCAGCAGCTTTGGGACATTTGGGGCAGATACGCAGTATTTT.

The V call is TRBV6-4, the J call TRBJ1-2, with 11 bases identical to TRBD1. Germline values: CDR1 MRHNA, CDR2 SNTAGT. With V trimmed by 5 bases and J by 7 bases, 9 bases remained unmatched. The CDR3 contains 15 residues. CDR3 sequence reads: CASSTGTGGFAGYTF. Here the CDR3 DNA reads TGTGCCAGCAGTACCGGGACAGGGGGTTTTGCTGGCTACACCTTC.

The chain recombines TRBV3-1 (or the pseudogene TRBV3-2) with TRBJ2-2; tentatively, D is TRBD1 (6 bases). The CDR3 is 16 residues long. V dropped 4 bases and J dropped 7 bases, with 19 bases sitting between them. In germline, CDR1 is LGHDT, CDR2 YNNKEL (reference sequence). CDR3 protein: CASSPPGPGGLGELFF. The DNA of the CDR3 is TGTGCCAGCAGCCCGCCGGGACCTGGGGGCCTCGGGGAGCTGTTTTTT.

This chain uses TRBV14 with TRBJ2-4; D tentatively fits TRBD1 or TRBD2 (7 bases each). The CDR3 loop spans 15 amino acids. The V and J ends lost 3 bases and 0 bases respectively, with 9 bases between them. The germline gives CDR1 SGHDN, CDR2 FVKESK. Here the CDR3 DNA reads TGTGCCAGCAGCCACAGGGGGGGAGCCAAAAACATTCAGTACTTC. The encoded protein is CASSHRGGAKNIQYF.

The chain links TRBV7-9 to TRBJ1-1; D is perhaps TRBD1 (6 bases). The V and J ends lost 0 bases and 2 bases respectively, with 7 bases between them. Germline CDR1 is SEHNR and CDR2 is FQNEAQ (reference sequence). The CDR3 runs 14 residues. The DNA for the CDR3 is TGTGCCAGCAGCTTAGCAGGGGGAAACACTGAAGCTTTCTTT. Amino acids: CASSLAGGNTEAFF.

The chain recombines TRBV7-2 with TRBJ1-3, with D unclear. The germline CDR1 and CDR2 sequences are SGHTA and FQGNSA. The CDR3 is made up of 14 amino acids. V was pared by 2 bases and J by 6 bases, with 11 bases between. The CDR3 loop is CASSLYGEENTIYF. The CDR3 DNA reads TGTGCCAGCAGCTTATACGGGGAGGAAAACACCATATATTTT.

In its sample, this clone was seen a few times. The V and J genes are TRBV27 and TRBJ2-7; no definite D call. This CDR3 spans 13 amino acids. CDR1 is MNHEY, CDR2 SMNVEV, per germline (reference sequence). V lost 5 bases, J lost 0 bases, and 8 bases lay in between. The CDR3 nucleotides are TGTGCCAGCAGTCTCTTGAGCTCCTACGAGCAGTACGTC. Translation gives CASSLLSSYEQYV.

This clone is classed as large. The V gene is TRBV27, the J gene TRBJ2-3; no clear D. Germline V gene lookup returns CDR1 MNHEY and CDR2 SMNVEV (reference sequence). The CDR3 extends over 15 amino acids. V was pared by 3 bases and J by 5 bases, with 15 bases between. The DNA for the CDR3 is TGTGCCAGCAGTTTGGCAGCAACTAACGGAGATACGCAGTATTTT. It codes for CASSLAATNGDTQYF.